The clone carrying this T cell receptor beta chain was counted at least ten times. Its antigen is unknown. The authors amplified TCR beta CDR3 regions, and they did so from RNA transcripts for repertoire sequencing. An opening RT-PCR round employed HTBI primers and preceded a second-round multiplex PCR. MiXCR, applied by TCRdb to the multiplex PCR reads, yields one record per CDR3 protein. The sample yields 500,000 to 700,000 distinct CDR3 sequences, about 20% seen once. The source of the sample is a study of Graves' ophthalmopathy and Graves' hyperthyroidism. Findings and limits, study-wide: Detected in blood as well were most expanded thyroid clonotypes with frequency above 0.001.

PBMCs came from roughly 9.2 ml of fresh peripheral blood. Sequencing input: peripheral blood. The receptor was isolated from a woman aged 18-29 years with stable Graves' hyperthyroidism. Some clones in this sample may be carry-over from other donors' samples.

Written as DNA, the CDR3 is TGTGCCAGCAGTTTAGTGTTTGTTGGGGGACAGTCCTACGAGCAGTACTTC. Protein sequence: CASSLVFVGGQSYEQYF. The chain employs TRBV27 and TRBJ2-7; 7 nucleotides agree with TRBD1. Germline V gives CDR1 MNHEY, CDR2 SMNVEV (reference sequence). The CDR3 consists of 17 residues. J was trimmed by 1 base and V by 2 bases; bases with no gene match: 11.